The 14 T cell receptor beta chains below were found in one sample sequenced in a study of control samples from healthy donors and cancer patients. Assay: immunoSEQ multiplex PCR; the TCRdb copy retains only in-frame clones and omits some. Of about 120,000 clones in the sample, roughly 90% were seen once. Sequenced: blood. The receptors were gathered from a woman between 45 and 65 years old in good health.

The genes are TRBV15 and TRBJ2-3; no firm D call. Germline lookup yields CDR1 LNHNV and CDR2 YYDKDF (reference sequence). The CDR3 length is 15 residues. The V and J ends lost 0 bases and 1 base respectively, with 8 bases between them. This chain's CDR3 is CATSRDPTGTDTQYF. The DNA for the CDR3 is TGTGCCACCAGCAGAGATCCAACAGGCACAGATACGCAGTATTTT.

This clone was observed a single time. The rearrangement uses TRBV5-1 and TRBJ1-6; weak D call: TRBD1 (6 bases). The germline CDR1 and CDR2 sequences are SGHRS and YFSETQ. V lost 4 bases, J lost 11 bases, and 16 bases lay in between. This CDR3 contains 14 residues. The CDR3 nucleotides are TGCGCCAGCAGCCCGGGACAAAGGGAGGCACCCCTCCACTTT. As protein: CASSPGQREAPLHF.

This rearrangement joins TRBV28 to TRBJ1-6, with 11 bases matching TRBD1. The CDR3 runs to 16 residues. The germline V gene has CDR1 MDHEN and CDR2 SYDVKM. J gave up 8 bases and V 6 bases, and 9 bases lay outside the gene matches. The CDR3 protein is CASRPRTGGNYSPLHF. Written as DNA, the CDR3 is TGTGCCAGCAGGCCCCGGACAGGGGGCAATTATTCACCCCTCCACTTT.

The chain couples TRBV7-2 to TRBJ1-1, with 7 nucleotides matching TRBD1. Germline values: CDR1 SGHTA, CDR2 FQGNSA. CDR3 size: 16 residues. The V gene end was trimmed by 4 bases and the J gene end by 0 bases; junction bases not matched to a gene: 8. CDR3 DNA: TGTGCCAGCAGCTGGACAAGGGGGCTCATGAACACTGAAGCTTTCTTT. Its translation is CASSWTRGLMNTEAFF.

This clone was detected once. The V gene is TRBV2, the J gene TRBJ1-5, with a tentative D call TRBD1 (5 bases). The V end was cut by 10 bases, the J end by 3 bases, with 13 bases between. The CDR3 contains 13 residues. Germline CDR1 is SNHLY and CDR2 is FYNNEI. CDR3 DNA: TGTGCCACCCGACAGTTCTACAATCAGCCCCAGCATTTT. Translation gives CATRQFYNQPQHF.

This chain uses TRBV5-1 with TRBJ2-7; D gene uncertain. V was pared by 3 bases and J by 0 bases, with 13 bases between. The CDR3 sequence is 15 residues long. Germline CDR1 SGHRS, CDR2 YFSETQ. The CDR3 coding sequence is TGCGCCAGCAGCTCCATGCCCACAAGCTCCTACGAGCAGTACTTC. It codes for CASSSMPTSSYEQYF.

The rearrangement uses TRBV2 and TRBJ2-4, with 7 bases lining up with TRBD1. CDR1 and CDR2 (germline): SNHLY, FYNNEI. The V gene end was trimmed by 8 bases and the J gene end by 9 bases; junction bases not matched to a gene: 4. This CDR3 has 11 residues. The CDR3 sequence is CASQDRTIQYF. CDR3 nucleotide sequence: TGTGCCAGCCAGGACAGGACCATTCAGTACTTC.

This clone came up once. The chain links TRBV2 to TRBJ1-1, with TRBD1 matching 9 bases. CDR1 and CDR2 (germline): SNHLY, FYNNEI. The CDR3 has 14 amino acids. With V trimmed by 6 bases and J by 2 bases, 4 bases remained unmatched. The CDR3 is CASRDTGGNTEAFF. CDR3 nucleotide sequence: TGTGCCAGCAGAGACACAGGGGGCAACACTGAAGCTTTCTTT.

CDR3 in amino acids: CASSLSPTVTDTQYF. The CDR3 DNA is TGTGCCAGCAGTTTATCACCGACGGTCACAGATACGCAGTATTTT. V and J are TRBV28 and TRBJ2-3; no firm D call. CDR1 and CDR2 (germline): MDHEN, SYDVKM. The CDR3 runs 15 residues. V gave up 1 base and J gave up 2 bases, with 10 bases separating them.

V is TRBV12-3 or TRBV12-4 and J is TRBJ1-2, with D possibly matching TRBD1 (5 bases). The CDR3 is 12 amino acids. Trimming shortened V by 10 bases and J by 8 bases, and 17 bases separated the two germline ends. This chain's CDR3 is CATGPEGRGYTF. The CDR3 nucleotides are TGTGCCACCGGGCCGGAGGGGAGAGGCTACACCTTC.

The chain recombines TRBV6-5 with TRBJ1-2; 8 positions match TRBD1. Germline lookup yields CDR1 MNHEY and CDR2 SVGAGI. CDR3 length: 14 residues. Trimming took 7 bases from V and 2 from J; bases not matched to a gene: 6. In DNA, the CDR3 is TGTGCCAGCATTTCGGCAGGGGGCAACTATGGCTACACCTTC. Protein product: CASISAGGNYGYTF.

This chain connects TRBV19 to TRBJ2-5; D might be TRBD1 (6 bases). This CDR3 has 13 amino acids. Germline CDR1 is LNHDA and CDR2 is SQIVND (reference sequence). Trimming stripped 5 bases from V and 4 bases from J, with 11 bases between. CDR3 sequence reads: CASSVRRGETQYF. CDR3 nucleotide sequence: TGTGCCAGTAGTGTCCGCAGGGGAGAGACCCAGTACTTC.

The J gene is TRBJ2-1, the V gene TRBV10-1; 10 bases agree with TRBD2. V lost 4 bases and J lost 2; bases outside the gene matches: 8. In germline, CDR1 is WNHNN, CDR2 SYGVQD (reference sequence). This CDR3 is built from 17 residues. CDR3 sequence (DNA): TGCGCCAGCAGTGGTCATAGCGGGAGGCTGGCCTACAATGAGCAGTTCTTC. This codes for CASSGHSGRLAYNEQFF.

In regard to this clone: Within the sample, other DNA sequences also encode this same CDR3. The rearrangement joins TRBV5-1 to TRBJ2-5, with D perhaps TRBD1 or TRBD2 (5 bases each). CDR1 and CDR2 (germline): SGHRS, YFSETQ. The CDR3 sequence is 14 residues long. Trimming took off 0 bases at V and 4 bases at J, with 10 bases between the two ends. The CDR3 DNA sequence: TGCGCCAGCAGCTTGGGGGTTGGGGGAGAGACCCAGTACTTC. Translation: CASSLGVGGETQYF.